This passage covers 15 T cell receptor beta chains from one sample sequenced in a study of cytomegalovirus exposure and HLA in healthy donors. PCR used 60 Vbeta primers and 13 Jbeta primers. Some clones are missing from TCRdb's copy, which holds only in-frame ones; the method was immunoSEQ multiplex PCR. Of 110,000 or so clones listed, around 80% are singletons. The sample consisted of PBMCs. The receptors were gathered from a young man in good health and CMV-seropositive.

The chain links TRBV5-4 to TRBJ1-4; D not certain. Trimming pared 4 bases from V and 4 bases from J, leaving 17 bases between. This CDR3 contains 16 residues. In germline, CDR1 is SGHNT, CDR2 YYREEE (reference sequence). In DNA, the CDR3 is TGTGCCAGCAGCCCGCCCCGGCTCTCGGGTAATGAAAAACTGTTTTTT. The encoded protein is CASSPPRLSGNEKLFF.

This rearrangement joins TRBV4-1 to TRBJ1-1; TRBD1 aligns across 10 bases. The germline gives CDR1 MGHRA, CDR2 YSYEKL. The CDR3 loop spans 20 amino acids. Trimming cost V 6 bases and J 1 base; bases outside gene matches: 20. CDR3 region: CASREAAGQGTPVGNTEAFF. Written as DNA, the CDR3 is TGCGCCAGCAGGGAGGCAGCGGGACAGGGGACACCCGTGGGGAACACTGAAGCTTTCTTT.

The CDR3 protein is CASRITSGGTYEQYF. DNA of the CDR3: TGTGCCAGCAGGATTACTAGCGGGGGGACCTACGAGCAGTACTTC. V and J are TRBV6-1 and TRBJ2-7; 12 bases are shared with TRBD2. This CDR3 has 15 amino acids. The germline CDR1 and CDR2 sequences are MNHNS and SASEGT. Trimming took 6 bases from V and 2 from J; bases not matched to a gene: 5.

The V gene is TRBV4-1, the J gene TRBJ1-1, with a possible D match to TRBD1 (6 bases). Per germline, CDR1 MGHRA and CDR2 YSYEKL. This CDR3 has 15 residues. V lost 2 bases and J 3 bases, leaving 13 bases between the germline ends. The CDR3 nucleotides read TGCGCCAGCAGCCAACCTCAGACAGGCCACACTGAAGCTTTCTTT. Residues: CASSQPQTGHTEAFF.

This chain joins TRBV4-2 and TRBJ2-5; 7 bases map to TRBD2. V lost 1 base and J lost 1; bases outside the gene matches: 9. Germline-derived CDR1 and CDR2 are LGHNA and YNFKEQ. The CDR3 contains 17 residues. CDR3 sequence (DNA): TGTGCCAGCAGCCAAGTAAGTGGCGGGGGAACCCAAGAGACCCAGTACTTC. Protein sequence: CASSQVSGGGTQETQYF.

J is TRBJ1-1 and V is TRBV5-1; 11 bases fit TRBD1. CDR1 and CDR2 (germline): SGHRS, YFSETQ. The CDR3 totals 15 residues. With 4 bases clipped from V and 3 bases from J, the junction kept 5 bases outside the gene matches. The CDR3 spells CASSGEGQGDTEAFF. In nucleotides, the CDR3 is TGCGCCAGCAGCGGAGAGGGACAGGGGGACACTGAAGCTTTCTTT.

The chain couples TRBV18 to TRBJ1-1; D uncertain. This CDR3 is 14 amino acids long. CDR1 is KGHSH and CDR2 is LQKENI in the germline V gene. V was cut by 1 base and J by 0 bases, with 6 bases left in between. The CDR3 sequence is CASSPQPLNTEAFF. In DNA, the CDR3 is TGTGCCAGCTCACCACAGCCCTTGAACACTGAAGCTTTCTTT.

This chain links TRBV6-1 with TRBJ1-1; no firm D call. The CDR3 is 13 amino acids. Germline CDR1 and CDR2: MNHNS and SASEGT. V dropped 6 bases and J dropped 4 bases, with 12 bases sitting between them. CDR3 amino acids: CASSYERGTEAFF. The CDR3 DNA is TGTGCCAGCAGCTACGAGCGGGGCACTGAAGCTTTCTTT.

The chain employs TRBV29-1 and TRBJ2-1; 7 bases line up with TRBD1. Germline CDR1 is SQVTM and CDR2 is ANQGSEA. Trimming took 8 bases from V and 8 from J; bases not matched to a gene: 3. This CDR3 spans 10 amino acids. CDR3 in DNA: TGCAGCACCGGGACAGATGAGCAGTTCTTC. It encodes CSTGTDEQFF.

The J gene is TRBJ1-2, the V gene TRBV9; 7 bases are shared with TRBD1. The germline gives CDR1 SGDLS, CDR2 YYNGEE. J gave up 5 bases and V 6 bases, and 10 bases lay outside the gene matches. CDR3 length: 14 amino acids. CDR3 sequence reads: CASTKTGQTYGYTF. CDR3 sequence (DNA): TGTGCCAGCACCAAGACAGGGCAAACTTATGGCTACACCTTC.

This clone was observed once. The CDR3: CASSWTSVETQYF. The CDR3 nucleotides read TGTGCCAGCAGTTGGACTAGCGTGGAGACCCAGTACTTC. The chain recombines TRBV27 with TRBJ2-5, with TRBD2 identical over 9 bases. V lost 4 bases to trimming and J lost 5 bases; unmatched junction nucleotides: 2. CDR3 length: 13 amino acids. The germline V gene has CDR1 MNHEY and CDR2 SMNVEV (reference sequence).

The chain links TRBV2 to TRBJ1-5; no clear D. There are 14 residues in the CDR3. With 1 base removed from V and 7 bases from J, the gap between germline ends came to 11 bases. Germline V gene sequence: CDR1 SNHLY, CDR2 FYNNEI. The DNA of the CDR3 is TGTGCCAGCAGTGAAGGGGCTCTATACCAGCCCCAGCATTTT. Protein: CASSEGALYQPQHF. Combining the CDR3 with reference TRBV2 and TRBJ1-5 gives the whole variable domain EPEVTQTPSHQVTQMGQEVILRCVPISNHLYFYWYRQILGQKVEFLVSFYNNEISEKSEIFDDQFSVERPDGSNFTLKIRSTKLEDSAMYFCASSEGALYQPQHFGDGTRLSIL.

The V call is TRBV6-5, the J call TRBJ2-1, with TRBD1 matching over 9 bases. With 6 bases clipped from V and 4 bases from J, the junction kept 7 bases outside the gene matches. CDR3 length: 15 residues. Germline V CDR1 and CDR2: MNHEY, SVGAGI. CDR3 DNA sequence: TGTGCCAGCAGAGGGGGACAGGGTGGTTACAATGAGCAGTTCTTC. Its translation is CASRGGQGGYNEQFF.

This chain uses TRBV4-3 with TRBJ2-2; 13 bases match TRBD2. CDR1 and CDR2 from the germline V gene are LGHNA and YSLEER. Trimming cost V 5 bases and J 5 bases; bases outside gene matches: 5. CDR3 length: 16 residues. The chain's CDR3 is CASSSGTSGVTGELFF. The CDR3 DNA reads as TGCGCCAGCAGCAGCGGGACTAGCGGGGTGACCGGGGAGCTGTTTTTT.

The CDR3 here is CASSPQGRGEQYF. CDR3 nucleotide sequence: TGTGCCAGCAGCCCACAGGGGCGAGGCGAGCAGTACTTC. The rearrangement uses TRBV14 and TRBJ2-7; 7 bases fit TRBD1. Germline V gene lookup returns CDR1 SGHDN and CDR2 FVKESK. The CDR3 consists of 13 residues. With 4 bases clipped from V and 6 bases from J, the junction kept 6 bases outside the gene matches.